The 9 T cell receptor beta chains below all came from one sample that was sequenced in a study of metastatic and nonmetastatic thyroid tumors. Every patient underwent thyroid surgery untreated. TCRdb redid the clone calls on the PCR reads using MiXCR. This sample carries 14,000 or so clones, roughly 25% of them seen once, and the ten largest clones take approximately 10%. Sequenced sample: tumor tissue. The receptors here all came from a female donor with papillary thyroid cancer or a benign thyroid nodule (not recorded which). Some clones in this sample may be carry-over from other donors' samples.

In its sample, this clone was seen a few times. J is TRBJ2-7 and V is TRBV25-1; 8 bases match TRBD1. The CDR3 runs to 13 residues. V shed 6 bases and J 6 bases; nucleotides not matched to a gene: 7. Germline CDR1 MGHDK, CDR2 SYGVNS. The chain's CDR3 is CASSLTGVGEQYF. The CDR3 DNA follows: TGTGCCAGCAGCTTGACAGGGGTGGGCGAGCAGTACTTC.

This clone was seen repeatedly, ten times or more. This chain connects TRBV5-1 to TRBJ2-3; D gene ambiguous. CDR3 size: 12 residues. Germline CDR1 reads SGHRS; CDR2 reads YFSETQ. V lost 0 bases and J lost 7, with 6 bases in between. This CDR3 is CASSLEKHTQYF. CDR3 coding DNA: TGCGCCAGCAGCTTGGAGAAACATACGCAGTATTTT.

This chain joins TRBV9 and TRBJ2-7; D possibly matches TRBD1 or TRBD2 (5 bases each). The CDR3 totals 13 residues. The ends were cut back, 2 bases at V and 2 bases at J, with 8 bases in the middle. In germline, CDR1 is SGDLS, CDR2 YYNGEE. The CDR3 spells CASSVGVAYEQYF. Written as DNA, the CDR3 is TGTGCCAGCAGCGTGGGGGTTGCCTACGAGCAGTACTTC.

This clone appeared many times. This chain uses TRBV11-3 with TRBJ2-3, with D possibly being TRBD2 (6 bases). V was trimmed by 3 bases and J by 5 bases, leaving 12 bases between them. The CDR3 length is 14 residues. The germline V gene encodes CDR1 SGHNT and CDR2 YENEEA. CDR3 DNA: TGTGCCAGCAGCTTTTCGGGAGCGGTAGATACGCAGTATTTT. The encoded protein is CASSFSGAVDTQYF.

The V call is TRBV19, the J call TRBJ1-1; 7 bases align to TRBD1. The V segment lost 5 bases and the J segment 4 bases; nucleotides outside the gene matches: 13. Germline CDR1 reads LNHDA; CDR2 reads SQIVND (reference sequence). This CDR3 is 16 amino acids long. The CDR3 loop reads CASSQQYRGGFTEAFF. The DNA of the CDR3 is TGTGCCAGTAGTCAGCAATACAGGGGAGGATTCACTGAAGCTTTCTTT.

This clone was observed a handful of times. The chain is built from TRBV6-4 and TRBJ2-2, with unresolved D. V was shortened by 4 bases and J by 11 bases, with 14 bases between the two germline ends. The CDR3 consists of 13 residues. From germline, CDR1 is MRHNA and CDR2 SNTAGT. The chain's CDR3 is CASSVARACELFF. Written as DNA, the CDR3 is TGTGCCAGCAGTGTGGCGCGAGCCTGTGAGCTGTTTTTT.

As concerns this clone: The sample has other DNA sequences that encode this CDR3 too. The chain links TRBV9 to TRBJ2-3, with 12 bases fitting TRBD1. This CDR3 is 19 amino acids long. From germline, CDR1 is SGDLS and CDR2 YYNGEE. With V trimmed by 0 bases and J by 2 bases, 10 bases remained unmatched. This CDR3 reads CASSVGRGGTGGFTDTQYF. DNA for the CDR3: TGTGCCAGCAGCGTAGGGCGTGGGGGGACAGGGGGCTTCACAGATACGCAGTATTTT.

By share, this clone counts as medium-sized. The chain has TRBV19 and TRBJ2-7; the D call may be TRBD1 or TRBD2 (5 bases each). The germline V gene has CDR1 LNHDA and CDR2 SQIVND (reference sequence). The CDR3 is made up of 14 amino acids. Trimming took 3 bases from V and 2 from J, leaving 11 bases between them. CDR3 sequence (DNA): TGTGCCAGTAGTATCGGGACCGACACCTACGAGCAGTACTTC. The encoded protein is CASSIGTDTYEQYF.

The sample holds many counts of this clone. This sequence joins TRBV11-2 and TRBJ1-4; perhaps TRBD1 as D (5 bases). The CDR3 spans 17 residues. V gave up 6 bases and J gave up 1 base, with 18 bases separating them. Germline V gene lookup returns CDR1 SGHAT and CDR2 FQNNGV. CDR3 amino acids: CASRRGPGRGTNEKLFF. CDR3 nucleotide sequence: TGTGCCAGCAGAAGGGGCCCGGGAAGGGGAACTAATGAAAAACTGTTTTTT.